These 26 T cell receptor beta chains were sequenced from one sample in a study of CXCR3-negative and CXCR3-positive naive CD8 T cells. UMI labels and 5' RACE were used to prepare the TRB cDNA libraries. TCRdb re-called the 5' RACE reads, yielding one record per CDR3 amino acid sequence without DNA. The record lists over 100,000 distinct CDR3 sequences, of which the ten most abundant hold nearly 0.5%. Specimen: naive CXCR3- CD8+ T cells from blood. As to subset: CD45RO-CCR7+CD27+CD95- naive CD8+ T cells lacking CXCR3 (TNR3-). The origin of the receptors is a human donor in good health. Some clones in this sample may be carry-over from other donors' samples.

The rearrangement links TRBV6-6 to TRBJ2-2; TCRdb calls TRBD2, which cannot be checked without DNA. Germline V gives CDR1 MNHNY, CDR2 SVGAGI (reference sequence). This CDR3 is 14 amino acids long. CDR3 protein: CASSIAVNTGELFF.

This chain links TRBV7-3 with TRBJ1-1; TCRdb names TRBD1, which stays unverified in the absence of DNA. This CDR3 has 15 residues. Looked up from germline, CDR1 is SGHTA and CDR2 is FQGTGA. This chain's CDR3 is CASSPVGGGGSEAFF.

The V call is TRBV7-9, the J call TRBJ1-1; the TCRdb D gene call, TRBD1, has no DNA to confirm it. This CDR3 region has 12 residues. Germline assignment: CDR1 SEHNR and CDR2 FQNEAQ (reference sequence). CDR3 protein: CASSLSGAEAFF. Based on the CDR3 plus reference TRBV7-9 and TRBJ1-1, the full variable domain is DTGVSQNPRHKITKRGQNVTFRCDPISEHNRLYWYRQTLGQGPEFLTYFQNEAQLEKSRLLSDRFSAERPKGSFSTLEIQRTEQGDSAMYLCASSLSGAEAFFGQGTRLTVV.

V usage is TRBV4-1 and J usage is TRBJ2-2; checking the TCRdb D call of TRBD2 is not possible without DNA. From germline, CDR1 is MGHRA and CDR2 YSYEKL. The CDR3 is 21 residues long. The CDR3 is CASSQTTGLAGGIANTGELFF.

The chain uses TRBV29-1 and TRBJ2-7. CDR3 length: 13 residues. Germline CDR1 reads SQVTM; CDR2 reads ANQGSEA. The CDR3 protein is CSVELVTPHEQYF.

CDR3 region: CASSLTGWDTDTQYF. The V call is TRBV28, the J call TRBJ2-3; TCRdb's assignment of TRBD1 cannot be checked, as there is no DNA. CDR1 MDHEN and CDR2 SYDVKM come from the germline V gene. This CDR3 has 15 residues.

The CDR3 loop is CSVVGIGGDRVGEQYF. The V call is TRBV29-1, the J call TRBJ2-7; TCRdb's assignment of TRBD1 cannot be checked, as there is no DNA. Germline CDR1 and CDR2: SQVTM and ANQGSEA. There are 16 residues in the CDR3.

The V gene is TRBV6-4, the J gene TRBJ2-1; TCRdb proposes TRBD2, but this gene call is untestable without DNA. CDR3 length equals 15 residues. Germline assignment: CDR1 MRHNA and CDR2 SNTAGT. CDR3 protein: CASSGGGGAVNEQFF.

The genes are TRBV5-5 and TRBJ2-1; TCRdb's assignment of TRBD1 cannot be checked, as there is no DNA. The CDR3 sequence is 16 residues long. The germline V gene has CDR1 SGHKS and CDR2 YYEKEE (reference sequence). This CDR3 is CASTFQGISSYNEQFF.

V usage is TRBV12-3 or TRBV12-4 and J usage is TRBJ2-1. CDR3 length: 13 residues. Here the CDR3 reads CASSWNVDNEQFF.

The V and J genes are TRBV28 and TRBJ2-7; absent DNA, TCRdb's TRBD1 call cannot be checked. The CDR3 is 12 amino acids. Per germline, CDR1 MDHEN and CDR2 SYDVKM. CDR3 protein: CASKDISYEQYF.

The J gene is TRBJ1-5, the V gene TRBV15. The length of the CDR3 is 14 residues. Germline loops: CDR1 LNHNV, CDR2 YYDKDF (reference sequence). CDR3 sequence: CATSRTRFNQPQHF.

The rearrangement joins TRBV7-2 to TRBJ1-6; TCRdb calls TRBD1, which cannot be checked without DNA. In germline, CDR1 is SGHTA, CDR2 FQGNSA. The CDR3 extends over 16 amino acids. Here the CDR3 reads CASSLDRGAPRSPLHF.

The V call is TRBV29-1, the J call TRBJ2-1; TCRdb returns TRBD2, unconfirmable since there is no DNA. Germline V gene lookup returns CDR1 SQVTM and CDR2 ANQGSEA. The length of the CDR3 is 15 residues. The CDR3 protein is CSVVPGTSGQNEQFF.

This chain links TRBV28 with TRBJ2-7; TCRdb designates TRBD1, a call that cannot be tested without DNA. Germline loops: CDR1 MDHEN, CDR2 SYDVKM. This CDR3 is 16 amino acids long. CDR3 in amino acids: CASRPRQTGYSYEQYF.

The chain carries TRBV7-6 and TRBJ2-2; TCRdb gives TRBD2 as the D gene, but with no DNA this cannot be confirmed. CDR3 length: 15 amino acids. Germline CDR1 and CDR2: SGHVS and FNYEAQ. CDR3 amino acids: CASSPRLAVAGELFF.

This rearrangement joins TRBV14 to TRBJ2-7; TCRdb designates TRBD1, a call that cannot be tested without DNA. Germline V CDR1 and CDR2: SGHDN, FVKESK. The CDR3 has 15 residues. This CDR3 reads CASSQDWGPGNEQYF.

The chain recombines TRBV5-1 with TRBJ2-1; TCRdb reports TRBD1, a call that lacks DNA to check it against. This CDR3 contains 14 residues. The germline CDR1 and CDR2 sequences are SGHRS and YFSETQ. The CDR3 is CASSYSTGLEEQFF. Together with reference TRBV5-1 and TRBJ2-1, the CDR3 gives the full variable domain: KAGVTQTPRYLIKTRGQQVTLSCSPISGHRSVSWYQQTPGQGLQFLFEYFSETQRNKGNFPGRFSGRQFSNSRSEMNVSTLELGDSALYLCASSYSTGLEEQFFGPGTRLTVL.

The V call is TRBV12-3 or TRBV12-4, the J call TRBJ1-3. The CDR3 runs 15 residues. CDR3 sequence: CASSWVTSSGNTIYF.

The CDR3 is CASSYSKVGLWQYF. This chain joins TRBV6-2 or TRBV6-3 and TRBJ2-7. Germline V gene lookup returns CDR1 MNHEY and CDR2 SVGEGT. CDR3 length: 14 residues.

The chain is built from TRBV29-1 and TRBJ2-7; TCRdb's D call of TRBD1 is untestable without DNA. The CDR3 extends over 15 amino acids. CDR1 is SQVTM and CDR2 is ANQGSEA in the germline V gene. This chain's CDR3 is CSVEPDRGRGYEQYF.

V and J are TRBV6-6 and TRBJ1-1; absent DNA, TCRdb's TRBD1 call cannot be checked. Germline V lookup: CDR1 MNHNY, CDR2 SVGAGI (reference sequence). This CDR3 is 15 amino acids long. The CDR3 spells CASSYSEQGGTEAFF.

V usage is TRBV29-1 and J usage is TRBJ2-7. Germline V lookup: CDR1 SQVTM, CDR2 ANQGSEA. The CDR3 runs to 13 residues. CDR3 residues: CSVRSLGIYEQYF.

The gene calls are TRBV7-6 and TRBJ1-1; TCRdb proposes TRBD1, but this gene call is untestable without DNA. Germline V lookup: CDR1 SGHVS, CDR2 FNYEAQ. This CDR3 region has 14 residues. CDR3 amino acids: CASSLSGTEYEAFF.

J is TRBJ1-2 and V is TRBV29-1; TCRdb calls TRBD1, which cannot be checked without DNA. There are 15 residues in the CDR3. Germline CDR1 reads SQVTM; CDR2 reads ANQGSEA. CDR3 in amino acids: CSVESGGLVDYGYTF.

The rearrangement joins TRBV7-2 to TRBJ2-1; with no DNA, the TCRdb D assignment of TRBD1 cannot be verified. The CDR3 spans 15 residues. Per the germline V gene, CDR1 is SGHTA and CDR2 is FQGNSA. This CDR3 is CASNIHRDVYNEQFF.